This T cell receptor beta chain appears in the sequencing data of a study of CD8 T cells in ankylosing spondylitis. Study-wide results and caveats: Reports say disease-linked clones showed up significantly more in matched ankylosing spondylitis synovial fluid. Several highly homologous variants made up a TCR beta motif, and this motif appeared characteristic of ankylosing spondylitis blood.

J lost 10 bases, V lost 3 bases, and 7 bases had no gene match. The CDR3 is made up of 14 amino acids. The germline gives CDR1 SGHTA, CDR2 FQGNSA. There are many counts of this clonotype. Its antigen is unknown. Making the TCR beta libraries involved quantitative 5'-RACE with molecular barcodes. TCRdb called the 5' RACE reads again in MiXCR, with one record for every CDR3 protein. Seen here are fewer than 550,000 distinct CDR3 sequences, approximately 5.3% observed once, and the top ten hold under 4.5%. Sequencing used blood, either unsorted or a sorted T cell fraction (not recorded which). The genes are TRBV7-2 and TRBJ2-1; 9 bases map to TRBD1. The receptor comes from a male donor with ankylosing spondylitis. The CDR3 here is CASSFGTGGMEQFF. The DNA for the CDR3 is TGTGCCAGCAGCTTCGGAACAGGGGGCATGGAGCAGTTCTTC.